Shown below are 6 T cell receptor beta chains from a single sample sequenced in a study of T cell repertoires in cytomegalovirus infection. These receptors have no identified antigens. TCRdb fed the reads into MiXCR, producing one record per CDR3 protein. The sample lists around 340,000 distinct CDR3 sequences, 25% to 30% occurring once. The source was cultured PBMCs, collected from culture after CMV antigen stimulation. These receptors were taken from a human donor in good health (CMV status not recorded). Some clones in this sample may be carry-over from other donors' samples.

The chain employs TRBV7-6 and TRBJ2-1, with D perhaps matching TRBD1 (6 bases). This CDR3 has 13 amino acids. Germline CDR1 and CDR2: SGHVS and FNYEAQ. V was shortened by 8 bases and J by 6 bases, with 14 bases between the two germline ends. The DNA for the CDR3 is TGTGCCAGCCAGTCAGGGGCATTCAATGAGCAGTTCTTC. It yields the protein CASQSGAFNEQFF.

This clonotype was counted only a few times. The V gene is TRBV20-1, the J gene TRBJ1-1, with D hard to call. V was cut by 3 bases and J by 4 bases, with 9 bases left in between. The CDR3 runs 12 residues. Germline loops: CDR1 DFQATT, CDR2 SNEGSKA (reference sequence). CDR3 residues: CSASKSTTEAFF. DNA of the CDR3: TGCAGTGCTAGCAAGTCGACCACTGAAGCTTTCTTT.

V is TRBV7-2 and J is TRBJ2-1, with a tentative D call TRBD2 (7 bases). CDR1 is SGHTA, CDR2 FQGNSA, per germline. Trimming shortened V by 5 bases and J by 5 bases, and 13 bases separated the two germline ends. The CDR3 spans 14 residues. The chain's CDR3 is CASSPWGGDNEQFF. As DNA, the CDR3 is TGTGCCAGCAGCCCTTGGGGGGGCGACAATGAGCAGTTCTTC.

The chain carries TRBV9 and TRBJ2-4, with TRBD2 as a possible D gene (6 bases). Germline loops: CDR1 SGDLS, CDR2 YYNGEE. The V gene lost 0 bases and the J gene lost 5 bases, with 9 bases spanning the gap. CDR3 length: 14 amino acids. The CDR3 DNA follows: TGTGCCAGCAGCGTAGGGACTACCGAAAACATTCAGTACTTC. It specifies CASSVGTTENIQYF.

In this sample, this clonotype turned up a few times. The chain combines TRBV7-2 with TRBJ2-1, with D unclear. This CDR3 has 14 amino acids. The germline gives CDR1 SGHTA, CDR2 FQGNSA. V gave up 3 bases and J gave up 4 bases, with 10 bases separating them. CDR3 sequence (DNA): TGTGCCAGCAGCTTCCACCTCAGGTACAATGAGCAGTTCTTC. Encoded protein: CASSFHLRYNEQFF.

The chain joins TRBV18 to TRBJ2-5; 8 bases map to TRBD2. The germline V gene encodes CDR1 KGHSH and CDR2 LQKENI. This CDR3 is 15 amino acids long. Germline trimming cut 0 bases from V and 4 bases from J; bases unmatched to any gene: 4. CDR3 in DNA: TGTGCCAGCTCACCACCCCGGGGGGGCCGAGAGACCCAGTACTTC. It specifies CASSPPRGGRETQYF.